This T cell receptor (beta chain) is from a study of T cells after yellow fever vaccination. As to this clonotype: The target antigen is unknown.

Conversion of TCR transcripts into cDNA relied on 5'RACE template switching, which added a universal primer site and UMIs. TCRdb called the 5' RACE reads again in MiXCR, with one record for every CDR3 protein. This table has hundreds of thousands of distinct CDR3 sequences, approximately 12% appearing once. Study-wide results and caveats: At under 97% for CD4 and 70% to 90% for CD8, most primary-vaccination clones showed up again after the booster. FACS-sorted repertoires might harbor abundant contaminating clonotypes from the bulk population.

This CDR3 is built from 15 residues. Germline V CDR1 and CDR2: WNHNN, SYGVQD (reference sequence). V lost 1 base and J lost 5; bases outside the gene matches: 4. The genes are TRBV10-1 and TRBJ2-7, with 11 bases lining up with TRBD1. Material: PBMCs, obtained on the day of the yellow fever booster vaccination. The sequence derives from a man aged 30 to 39 who received the YFV17D yellow fever vaccine. CDR3 loop: CASSEYGQGANEQYF. In DNA form, the CDR3 reads TGCGCCAGCAGTGAGTACGGACAGGGGGCAAACGAGCAGTACTTC.